One and the same sample provided the 17 T cell receptor beta chains below, sequenced in a study of blood T cell repertoires in COVID-19. This table comes from immunoSEQ multiplex PCR, and its TCRdb copy is limited to in-frame clones, with some not included. The data hold about 210,000 clones, with approximately 90% observed a single time. Sequences were obtained from peripheral blood. Receptors were obtained from a woman in her thirties or forties with acute or convalescent COVID-19.

This clone was found a few times. This chain joins TRBV3-1 (or the pseudogene TRBV3-2) and TRBJ1-2, with D possibly TRBD1 on 5 matching bases. Germline loops: CDR1 LGHDT, CDR2 YNNKEL (reference sequence). The V end was cut by 2 bases, the J end by 6 bases, with 16 bases between. CDR3 length: 15 residues. Written as DNA, the CDR3 is TGTGCCAGCAGCCAACCTAACCAGGGAAGGCATGGCTACACCTTC. Amino acid sequence: CASSQPNQGRHGYTF.

The chain carries TRBV5-1 and TRBJ1-4; D may be TRBD1 (5 bases). V dropped 0 bases and J dropped 7 bases, with 16 bases sitting between them. The V gene's germline CDR1 is SGHRS and CDR2 YFSETQ. This CDR3 has 16 amino acids. Here the CDR3 DNA reads TGCGCCAGCAGCTTGGCCAGTTTCGATCAGGGTGAAAAACTGTTTTTT. Translating gives CASSLASFDQGEKLFF.

The rearrangement links TRBV6-1 to TRBJ2-1; TRBD2 might be the D (5 bases). This CDR3 is 15 amino acids long. Looked up from germline, CDR1 is MNHNS and CDR2 is SASEGT. V was pared by 0 bases and J by 7 bases, with 13 bases between. As DNA, the CDR3 is TGTGCCAGCAGTGAAGCGCTCGCTAGCTTGAATGAGCAGTTCTTC. Protein product: CASSEALASLNEQFF.

The rearrangement links TRBV10-2 to TRBJ1-1; unclear D gene. V was shortened by 8 bases and J by 3 bases, with 13 bases between the two germline ends. CDR3 size: 13 residues. Germline V lookup: CDR1 WSHSY, CDR2 SAAADI. The CDR3 reads CASLPGSHTEAFF. For the CDR3, the DNA is TGCGCCAGCCTTCCGGGGAGTCACACTGAAGCTTTCTTT.

The V and J genes are TRBV29-1 and TRBJ1-1; TRBD1 matches at 9 bases. The trim removed 7 bases at V and 5 bases at J, leaving 5 bases unmatched. CDR1 and CDR2 (germline): SQVTM, ANQGSEA. The length of the CDR3 is 12 residues. CDR3 loop: CSAWTGETEAFF. DNA of the CDR3: TGCAGCGCATGGACAGGGGAGACTGAAGCTTTCTTT.

This sequence joins TRBV12-3 or TRBV12-4 and TRBJ2-3; possibly TRBD2 for D (5 bases). The CDR3 contains 12 residues. The V and J ends lost 7 bases and 3 bases respectively, with 8 bases between them. CDR3: CASTRGTDTQYF. DNA of the CDR3: TGTGCCAGCACCCGGGGAACAGATACGCAGTATTTT.

V is TRBV19 and J is TRBJ1-4, with D maybe TRBD1 (6 bases). From germline, CDR1 is LNHDA and CDR2 SQIVND (reference sequence). Trimming left V 7 bases short and J 3 bases short, with 15 bases between. The CDR3 has 15 residues. This CDR3 is CASKGWGQANEKLFF. The CDR3 DNA reads as TGTGCCAGTAAGGGTTGGGGGCAGGCTAATGAAAAACTGTTTTTT. Full variable domain (missing parts from reference TRBV19 and TRBJ1-4): DGGITQSPKYLFRKEGQNVTLSCEQNLNHDAMYWYRQDPGQGLRLIYYSQIVNDFQKGDIAEGYSVSREKKESFPLTVTSAQKNPTAFYLCASKGWGQANEKLFFGSGTQLSVL.

The chain joins TRBV12-3 or TRBV12-4 to TRBJ2-3; D is undetermined. V was cut by 3 bases and J by 6 bases, with 10 bases left in between. The CDR3 sequence is 13 residues long. The CDR3 bases are TGTGCCAGCAGTTTCGGGTCCGGGGATACGCAGTATTTT. Amino acid sequence: CASSFGSGDTQYF.

The rearrangement joins TRBV2 to TRBJ2-3, with D unresolved. CDR1 is SNHLY and CDR2 is FYNNEI in the germline V gene. Trimming left V 0 bases short and J 4 bases short, with 17 bases between. There are 17 residues in the CDR3. DNA of the CDR3: TGTGCCAGCAGTGAAGCCCGCAAGCATGCATCGGCAGATACGCAGTATTTT. Its protein product is CASSEARKHASADTQYF.

This clone has just one count. Other DNA sequences in this specimen translate into the identical CDR3. The chain links TRBV27 to TRBJ1-2; 8 bases map to TRBD1. The length of the CDR3 is 14 residues. J gave up 2 bases and V 5 bases, and 4 bases lay outside the gene matches. Germline CDR1 reads MNHEY; CDR2 reads SMNVEV (reference sequence). CDR3 DNA: TGTGCCAGCAGTCCGCGACAGGGGAACTATGGCTACACCTTC. Translated, it gives CASSPRQGNYGYTF.

This chain uses TRBV10-3 with TRBJ2-3; TRBD1 is a possible D gene (5 bases). CDR3 size: 14 residues. Trimming pared 11 bases from V and 5 bases from J, leaving 20 bases between. CDR1 ENHRY and CDR2 SYGVKD come from the germline V gene. The CDR3 loop reads CAGRSQGDGDTQYF. Here the CDR3 DNA reads TGTGCCGGCCGGAGCCAGGGTGACGGAGATACGCAGTATTTT.

The rearrangement links TRBV6-5 to TRBJ2-7; 9 bases fit TRBD1. Germline CDR1 and CDR2: MNHEY and SVGAGI. V shed 4 bases and J 8 bases; nucleotides not matched to a gene: 6. The CDR3 has 13 residues. The CDR3 DNA follows: TGTGCCAGCAGTTCGGACAGGGGTAGGAAGCAGTACGTC. Its protein is CASSSDRGRKQYV.

J is TRBJ2-5 and V is TRBV5-6, with D possibly being TRBD2 (6 bases). The CDR3 sequence is 15 residues long. CDR1 and CDR2 from the germline V gene are SGHDT and YYEEEE. V shed 0 bases and J shed 2 bases, with 11 bases lying between them. DNA for the CDR3: TGTGCCAGCAGCTTGGACGCGGGACGGCAAGAGACCCAGTACTTC. Translating it yields CASSLDAGRQETQYF.

The count of this clone is one. The chain is built from TRBV6-1 and TRBJ1-3, with no clear D. Trimming took off 2 bases at V and 3 bases at J, with 20 bases between the two ends. Germline values: CDR1 MNHNS, CDR2 SASEGT. The CDR3 consists of 18 residues. CDR3 loop: CASSERAPRAAGGNTIYF. DNA for the CDR3: TGTGCCAGCAGTGAACGTGCCCCCCGGGCGGCGGGTGGAAACACCATATATTTT.

V and J are TRBV29-1 and TRBJ1-2, with 7 bases identical to TRBD1. Trimming took 7 bases from V and 4 from J; bases not matched to a gene: 12. The CDR3 extends over 14 amino acids. CDR1 is SQVTM and CDR2 is ANQGSEA in the germline V gene. The CDR3 sequence is CSGFATGAVYGYTF. CDR3 nucleotide sequence: TGCAGCGGCTTCGCTACAGGGGCGGTCTATGGCTACACCTTC.

J is TRBJ1-1 and V is TRBV27; D might be TRBD1 (5 bases). Germline CDR1 is MNHEY and CDR2 is SMNVEV (reference sequence). This CDR3 has 15 amino acids. Trimming pared 6 bases from V and 0 bases from J, leaving 14 bases between. CDR3 protein: CASSRAGLMNTEAFF. The DNA for the CDR3 is TGTGCCAGCAGCCGGGCAGGGCTCATGAACACTGAAGCTTTCTTT.

The genes are TRBV11-2 and TRBJ2-5, with D perhaps TRBD1 (5 bases). This CDR3 is 15 amino acids long. Trimming cost V 1 base and J 5 bases, with 14 bases left between them. CDR1 and CDR2 (germline): SGHAT, FQNNGV. CDR3 sequence: CASSLVGDSWETQYF. The CDR3 DNA reads as TGTGCCAGCAGCTTAGTTGGAGACAGTTGGGAGACCCAGTACTTC. The full variable domain, rest sourced from reference TRBV11-2 and TRBJ2-5, is EAGVAQSPRYKIIEKRQSVAFWCNPISGHATLYWYQQILGQGPKLLIQFQNNGVVDDSQLPKDRFSAERLKGVDSTLKIQPAKLEDSAVYLCASSLVGDSWETQYFGPGTRLLVL.